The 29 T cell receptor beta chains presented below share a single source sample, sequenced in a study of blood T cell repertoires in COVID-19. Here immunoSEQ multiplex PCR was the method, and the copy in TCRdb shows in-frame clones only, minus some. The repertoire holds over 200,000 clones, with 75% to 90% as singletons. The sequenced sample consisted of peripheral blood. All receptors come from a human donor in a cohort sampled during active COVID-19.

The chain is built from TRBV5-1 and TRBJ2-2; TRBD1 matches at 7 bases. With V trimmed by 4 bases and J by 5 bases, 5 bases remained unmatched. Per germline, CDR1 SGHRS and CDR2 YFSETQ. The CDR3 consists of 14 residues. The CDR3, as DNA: TGCGCCAGCAGCAGCGACAGGGTAACCGGGGAGCTGTTTTTT. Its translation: CASSSDRVTGELFF.

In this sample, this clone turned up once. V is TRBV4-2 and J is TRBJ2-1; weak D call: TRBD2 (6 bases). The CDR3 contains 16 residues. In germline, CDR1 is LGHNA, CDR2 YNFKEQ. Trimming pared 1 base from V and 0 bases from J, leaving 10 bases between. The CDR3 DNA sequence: TGTGCCAGCAGCCAAGGGAGCGGGCGCTCCTACAATGAGCAGTTCTTC. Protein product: CASSQGSGRSYNEQFF.

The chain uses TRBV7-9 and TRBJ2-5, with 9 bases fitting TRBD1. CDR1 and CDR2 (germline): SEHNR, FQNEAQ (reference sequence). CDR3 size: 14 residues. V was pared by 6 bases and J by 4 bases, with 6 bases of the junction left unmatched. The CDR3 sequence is CASRASGQGETQYF. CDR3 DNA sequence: TGTGCCAGCAGGGCCTCGGGACAGGGAGAGACCCAGTACTTC.

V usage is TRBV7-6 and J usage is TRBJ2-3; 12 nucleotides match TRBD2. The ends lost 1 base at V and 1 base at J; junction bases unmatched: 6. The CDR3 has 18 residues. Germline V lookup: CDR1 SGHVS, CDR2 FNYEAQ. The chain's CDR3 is CASSLGLAGGTRTDTQYF. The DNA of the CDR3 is TGTGCCAGCAGCTTAGGGCTAGCGGGAGGGACTCGCACAGATACGCAGTATTTT.

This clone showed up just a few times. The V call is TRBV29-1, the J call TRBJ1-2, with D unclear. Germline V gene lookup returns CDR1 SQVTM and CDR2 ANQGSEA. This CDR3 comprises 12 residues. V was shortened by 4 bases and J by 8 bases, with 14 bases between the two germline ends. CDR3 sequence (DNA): TGCAGCGTTGGGTCCGATTCTCGGGGCTACACCTTC. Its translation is CSVGSDSRGYTF.

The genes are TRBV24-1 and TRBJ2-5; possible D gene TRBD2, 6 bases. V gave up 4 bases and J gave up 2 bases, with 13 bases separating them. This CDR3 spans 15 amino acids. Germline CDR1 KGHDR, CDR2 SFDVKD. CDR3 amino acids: CATSERGTSQETQYF. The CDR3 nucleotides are TGTGCCACCAGTGAACGCGGGACTTCACAAGAGACCCAGTACTTC.

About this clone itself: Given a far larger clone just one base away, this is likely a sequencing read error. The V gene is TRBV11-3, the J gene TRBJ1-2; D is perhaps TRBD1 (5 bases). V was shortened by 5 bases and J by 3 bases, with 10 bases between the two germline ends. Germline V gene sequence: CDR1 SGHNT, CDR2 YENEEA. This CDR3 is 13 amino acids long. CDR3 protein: CASSAGTDYGYTF. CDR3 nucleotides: TGTGCCAGCAGCGCCGGGACTGACTATGGCTACACCTTC.

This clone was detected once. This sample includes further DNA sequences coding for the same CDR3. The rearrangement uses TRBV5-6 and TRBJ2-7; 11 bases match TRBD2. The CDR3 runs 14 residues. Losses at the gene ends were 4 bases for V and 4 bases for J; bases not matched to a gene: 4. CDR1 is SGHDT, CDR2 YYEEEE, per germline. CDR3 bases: TGTGCCAGCAGCCCGGGACTAGCGGAATACGAGCAGTACTTC. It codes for CASSPGLAEYEQYF. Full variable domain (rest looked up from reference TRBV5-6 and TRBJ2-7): DAGVTQSPTHLIKTRGQQVTLRCSPKSGHDTVSWYQQALGQGPQFIFQYYEEEERQRGNFPDRFSGHQFPNYSSELNVNALLLGDSALYLCASSPGLAEYEQYFGPGTRLTVT.

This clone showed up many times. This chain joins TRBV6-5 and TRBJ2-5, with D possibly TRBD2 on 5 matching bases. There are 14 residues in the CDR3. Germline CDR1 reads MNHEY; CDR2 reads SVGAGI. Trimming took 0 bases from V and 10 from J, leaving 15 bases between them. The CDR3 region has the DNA TGTGCCAGCAGTTACTCGACCCGACTTCGGGACCAGTACTTC. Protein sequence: CASSYSTRLRDQYF.

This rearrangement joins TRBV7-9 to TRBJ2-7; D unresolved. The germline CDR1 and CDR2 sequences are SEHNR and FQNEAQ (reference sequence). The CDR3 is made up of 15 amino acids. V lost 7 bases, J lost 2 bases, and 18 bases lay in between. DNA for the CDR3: TGTGCCAGCACCCCCTTATTTTATCGGGCCTACGAGCAGTACTTC. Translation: CASTPLFYRAYEQYF.

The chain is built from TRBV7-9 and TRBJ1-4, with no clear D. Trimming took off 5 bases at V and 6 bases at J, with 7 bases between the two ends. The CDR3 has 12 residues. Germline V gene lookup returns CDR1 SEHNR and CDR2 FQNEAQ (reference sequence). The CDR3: CASSLRDEKLFF. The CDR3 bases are TGTGCCAGCAGCCTCCGAGATGAAAAACTGTTTTTT.

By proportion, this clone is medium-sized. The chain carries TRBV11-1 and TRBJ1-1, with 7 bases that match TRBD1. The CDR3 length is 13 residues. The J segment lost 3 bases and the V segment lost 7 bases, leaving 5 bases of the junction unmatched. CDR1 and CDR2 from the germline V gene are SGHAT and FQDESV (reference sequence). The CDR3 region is CASTPQGDTEAFF. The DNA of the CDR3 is TGTGCCAGCACGCCGCAGGGGGACACTGAAGCTTTCTTT. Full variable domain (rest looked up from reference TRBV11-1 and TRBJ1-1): EAEVAQSPRYKITEKSQAVAFWCDPISGHATLYWYRQILGQGPELLVQFQDESVVDDSQLPKDRFSAERLKGVDSTLKIQPAELGDSAMYLCASTPQGDTEAFFGQGTRLTVV.

CDR3 in DNA: TGTGCCAGCTCACCACCCACGGTTGAAAAACTGTTTTTT. It translates to CASSPPTVEKLFF. The chain has TRBV18 and TRBJ1-4; D remains unclear. The CDR3 spans 13 residues. V was cut by 0 bases and J by 7 bases, with 6 bases left in between. The V gene's germline CDR1 is KGHSH and CDR2 LQKENI.

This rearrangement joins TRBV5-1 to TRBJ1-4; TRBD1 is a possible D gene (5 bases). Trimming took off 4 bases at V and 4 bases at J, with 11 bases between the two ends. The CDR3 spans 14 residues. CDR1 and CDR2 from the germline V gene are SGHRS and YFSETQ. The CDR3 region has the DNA TGCGCCAGCAGCCGGGAGGGGAGTAATGAAAAACTGTTTTTT. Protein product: CASSREGSNEKLFF.

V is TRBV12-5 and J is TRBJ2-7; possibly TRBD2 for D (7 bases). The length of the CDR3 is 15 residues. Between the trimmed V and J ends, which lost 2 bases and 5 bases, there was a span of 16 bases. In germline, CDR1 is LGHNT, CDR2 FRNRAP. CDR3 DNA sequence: TGTGCTAGTGGTTTGCCCTGGGAGGGGGAGAACGAGCAGTACTTC. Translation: CASGLPWEGENEQYF. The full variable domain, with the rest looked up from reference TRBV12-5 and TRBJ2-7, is DARVTQTPRHKVTEMGQEVTMRCQPILGHNTVFWYRQTMMQGLELLAYFRNRAPLDDSGMPKDRFSAEMPDATLATLKIQPSEPRDSAVYFCASGLPWEGENEQYFGPGTRLTVT.

CDR3 in DNA: TGTGCCAGCAGGCGGGATTCCTACGAGCAGTACTTC. Translated: CASRRDSYEQYF. The chain links TRBV3-1 (or the pseudogene TRBV3-2) to TRBJ2-7, with D perhaps TRBD2 (6 bases). CDR3 size: 12 residues. Germline loops: CDR1 LGHDT, CDR2 YNNKEL (reference sequence). V lost 6 bases, J lost 1 base, and 7 bases lay in between.

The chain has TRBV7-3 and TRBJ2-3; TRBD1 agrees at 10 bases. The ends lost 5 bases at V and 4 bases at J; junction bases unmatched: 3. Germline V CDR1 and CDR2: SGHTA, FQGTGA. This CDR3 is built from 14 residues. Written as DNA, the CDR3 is TGTGCCAGCAGCCCCGGGACAGGGGCAGATACGCAGTATTTT. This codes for CASSPGTGADTQYF.

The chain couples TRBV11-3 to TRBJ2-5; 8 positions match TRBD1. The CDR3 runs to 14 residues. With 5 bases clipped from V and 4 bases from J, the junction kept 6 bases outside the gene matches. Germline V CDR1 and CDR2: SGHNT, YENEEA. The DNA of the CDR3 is TGTGCCAGCAGCCTGGCGGACAGGGCAGAGACCCAGTACTTC. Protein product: CASSLADRAETQYF. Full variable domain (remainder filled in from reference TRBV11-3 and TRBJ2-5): EAGVVQSPRYKIIEKKQPVAFWCNPISGHNTLYWYLQNLGQGPELLIRYENEEAVDDSQLPKDRFSAERLKGVDSTLKIQPAELGDSAVYLCASSLADRAETQYFGPGTRLLVL.

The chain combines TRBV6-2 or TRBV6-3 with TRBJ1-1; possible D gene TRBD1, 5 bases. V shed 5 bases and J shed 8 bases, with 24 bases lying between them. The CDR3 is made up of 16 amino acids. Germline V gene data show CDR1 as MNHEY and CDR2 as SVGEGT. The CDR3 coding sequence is TGTGCCAGCAGTAACCCCCCTGTAAATCTTCGGGGGGAAGCTTTCTTT. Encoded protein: CASSNPPVNLRGEAFF.

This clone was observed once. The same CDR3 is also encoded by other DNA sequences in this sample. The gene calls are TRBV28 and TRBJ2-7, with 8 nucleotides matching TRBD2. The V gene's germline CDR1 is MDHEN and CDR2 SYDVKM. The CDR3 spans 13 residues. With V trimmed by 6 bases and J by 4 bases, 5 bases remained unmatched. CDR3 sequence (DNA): TGTGCCAGCAGCCACCCGGGAGGGTACGAGCAGTACTTC. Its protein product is CASSHPGGYEQYF.

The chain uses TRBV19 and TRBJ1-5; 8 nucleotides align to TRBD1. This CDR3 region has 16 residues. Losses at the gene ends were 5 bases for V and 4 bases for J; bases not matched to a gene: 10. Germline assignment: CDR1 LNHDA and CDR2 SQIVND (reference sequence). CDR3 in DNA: TGTGCCAGTAGTGCTCGGACAGGGAGGGATAATCAGCCCCAGCATTTT. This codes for CASSARTGRDNQPQHF.

This chain's CDR3 is CASSVGTVLNTEAFF. CDR3 in DNA: TGTGCCAGCAGCGTAGGAACAGTCCTGAACACTGAAGCTTTCTTT. The gene calls are TRBV9 and TRBJ1-1; no clear D. CDR1 is SGDLS, CDR2 YYNGEE, per germline. Trimming took 0 bases from V and 0 from J, leaving 9 bases between them. The CDR3 extends over 15 amino acids. The variable domain in full, completed from reference TRBV9 and TRBJ1-1, reads DSGVTQTPKHLITATGQRVTLRCSPRSGDLSVYWYQQSLDQGLQFLIQYYNGEERAKGNILERFSAQQFPDLHSELNLSSLELGDSALYFCASSVGTVLNTEAFFGQGTRLTVV.

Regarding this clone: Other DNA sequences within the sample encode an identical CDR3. Written as DNA, the CDR3 is TGTGCCAGCAGCTTAGCGGGGACAGGGGGCTCTGGAAACACCATATATTTT. This codes for CASSLAGTGGSGNTIYF. The chain recombines TRBV7-2 with TRBJ1-3; TRBD1 agrees at 11 bases. Trimming at V came to 0 bases and at J to 0 bases, leaving 1 base not matched to a gene. Germline V gene data show CDR1 as SGHTA and CDR2 as FQGNSA. The CDR3 consists of 17 residues.

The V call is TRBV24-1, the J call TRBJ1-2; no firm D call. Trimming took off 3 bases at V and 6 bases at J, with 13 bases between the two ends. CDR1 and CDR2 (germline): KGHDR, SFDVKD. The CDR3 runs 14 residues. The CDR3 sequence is CATSDPGEGHGYTF. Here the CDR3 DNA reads TGTGCCACCAGTGATCCCGGGGAGGGCCATGGCTACACCTTC.

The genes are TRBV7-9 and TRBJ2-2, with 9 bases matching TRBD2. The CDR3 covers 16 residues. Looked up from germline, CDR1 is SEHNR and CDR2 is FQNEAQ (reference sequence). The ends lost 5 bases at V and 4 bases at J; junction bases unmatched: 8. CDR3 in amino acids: CASSPPGGRATGELFF. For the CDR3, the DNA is TGTGCCAGCAGCCCACCTGGCGGGAGGGCCACCGGGGAGCTGTTTTTT.

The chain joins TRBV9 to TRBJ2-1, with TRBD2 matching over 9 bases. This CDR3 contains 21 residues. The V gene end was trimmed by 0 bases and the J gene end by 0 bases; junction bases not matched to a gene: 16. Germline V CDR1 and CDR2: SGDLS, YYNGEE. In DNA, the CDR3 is TGTGCCAGCAGCGTAGCCACCCAGACTAGCGGAGTCATGAGCTCCTACAATGAGCAGTTCTTC. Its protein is CASSVATQTSGVMSSYNEQFF.

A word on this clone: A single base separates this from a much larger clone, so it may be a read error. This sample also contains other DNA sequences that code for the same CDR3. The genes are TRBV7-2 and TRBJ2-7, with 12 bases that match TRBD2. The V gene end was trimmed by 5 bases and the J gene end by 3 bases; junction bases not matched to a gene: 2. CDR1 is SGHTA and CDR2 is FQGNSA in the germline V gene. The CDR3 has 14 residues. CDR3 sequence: CASSAGLAGYEQYF. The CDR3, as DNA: TGTGCCAGCAGCGCGGGACTAGCGGGCTACGAGCAGTACTTC.

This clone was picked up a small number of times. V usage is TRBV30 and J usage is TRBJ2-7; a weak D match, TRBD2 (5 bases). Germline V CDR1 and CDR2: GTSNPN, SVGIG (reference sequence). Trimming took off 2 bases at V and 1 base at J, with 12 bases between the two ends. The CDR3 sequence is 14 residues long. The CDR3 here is CAWSRGAGSYEQYF. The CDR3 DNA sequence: TGTGCCTGGAGTCGGGGTGCTGGGTCCTACGAGCAGTACTTC.

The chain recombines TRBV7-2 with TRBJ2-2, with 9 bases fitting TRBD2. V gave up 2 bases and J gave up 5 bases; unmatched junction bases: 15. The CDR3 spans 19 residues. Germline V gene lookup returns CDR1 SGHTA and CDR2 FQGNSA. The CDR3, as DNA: TGTGCCAGCAGCTTAACCTGGGGGGCTAGCGGGGACCGGACCGGGGAGCTGTTTTTT. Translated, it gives CASSLTWGASGDRTGELFF.